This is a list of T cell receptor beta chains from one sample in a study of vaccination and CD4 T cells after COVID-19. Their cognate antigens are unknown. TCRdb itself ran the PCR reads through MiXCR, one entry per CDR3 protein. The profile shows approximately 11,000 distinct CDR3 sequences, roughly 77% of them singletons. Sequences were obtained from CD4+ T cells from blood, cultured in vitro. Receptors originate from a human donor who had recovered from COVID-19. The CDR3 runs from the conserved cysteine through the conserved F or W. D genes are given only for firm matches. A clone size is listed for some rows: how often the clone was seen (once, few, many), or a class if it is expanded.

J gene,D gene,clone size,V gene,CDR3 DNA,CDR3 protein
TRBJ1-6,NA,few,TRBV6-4,TGTGCCAGCAGGGATAGATCACCCCTCCACTTT,CASRDRSPLHF
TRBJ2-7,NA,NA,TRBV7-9,TGTGCCAGCAGCTCCTGGGGTACGGGGACAATCTACGAGCAGTACTTC,CASSSWGTGTIYEQYF
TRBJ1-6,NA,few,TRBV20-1,TGCAGTGCTAGAGATTGGGCAGCTAATTCACCCCTCCACTTT,CSARDWAANSPLHF
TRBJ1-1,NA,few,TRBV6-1,TGTGCCAGCAGTGCGGGGGGGTACACTGAAGCTTTCTTT,CASSAGGYTEAFF
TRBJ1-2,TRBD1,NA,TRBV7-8,TGTGCCGGACAGGGGCGGGGATATGGCTACACCTTC,CAGQGRGYGYTF
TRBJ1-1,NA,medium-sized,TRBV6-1,TGTGCCAGCAGTAAACAGGGCCCGAGGGTGGGCACTGAAGCTTTCTTT,CASSKQGPRVGTEAFF
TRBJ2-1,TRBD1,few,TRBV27,TGTGCCAGCAGTTCTTATAGGGGACAGGGTATGAATGAGCAGTTCTTC,CASSSYRGQGMNEQFF
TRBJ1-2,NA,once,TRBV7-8,TGTGCCAGCAGCCCGCTCCAAAACGGGTTGGGCCTTGGCCACTATGGCTACACCTTC,CASSPLQNGLGLGHYGYTF
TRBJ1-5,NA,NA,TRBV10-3,TGTGCCATCAGTGAGAGTGGTGTTCGGGGTCGTCACCAGCCCCAGCATTTT,CAISESGVRGRHQPQHF
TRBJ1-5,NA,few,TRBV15,TGTGCCACCAGCAGAGGACGGCCTAACAATCAGCCCCAGCATTTT,CATSRGRPNNQPQHF
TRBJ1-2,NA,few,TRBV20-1,TGCAGTGCTAGAGATCCCGCAGGGGTGAACTATGGCTACACCTTC,CSARDPAGVNYGYTF
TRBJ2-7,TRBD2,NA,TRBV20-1,TGCAGTGCTAGAGATCCGTCCACTAGCGGGAGCTACGAGCAGTACTTC,CSARDPSTSGSYEQYF
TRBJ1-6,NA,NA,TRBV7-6,TGTGCCAGCAGCCCCCAGGAGGGTAACTCACCCCTCCACTTT,CASSPQEGNSPLHF
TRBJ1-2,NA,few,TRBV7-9,TGTGCCAGCAGCGTCCAGACCGACTATGGCTACACCTTC,CASSVQTDYGYTF
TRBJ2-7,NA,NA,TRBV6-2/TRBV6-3,TGTGCCAGCAGTGTCATACAGGGAGGCGAGCAGTACTTC,CASSVIQGGEQYF